One and the same sample provided the 29 T cell receptor beta chains below, sequenced in a study of vaccination effects on CD4 cells after COVID-19. Investigators separated out CD4+ T cells once 10 days of culture had passed. Their antigens are not known. The assay was immunoSEQ multiplex PCR, and TCRdb's table has in-frame clones only and misses some. The data show around 56,000 clones, with roughly 80% seen just once and approximately 2.8% held by the top ten. Specimen: CD4+ T cells from PBMCs cultured without peptide, collected before COVID-19 vaccination. All receptors derive from a human donor who received a COVID-19 vaccine.

This chain links TRBV28 with TRBJ1-2, with D unclear. The V gene's germline CDR1 is MDHEN and CDR2 SYDVKM. The CDR3 sequence is 11 residues long. V was cut by 8 bases and J by 2 bases, with 6 bases left in between. The CDR3 loop is CASGVNYGYTF. In DNA form, the CDR3 reads TGTGCCAGCGGGGTAAACTATGGCTACACCTTC.

J is TRBJ2-3 and V is TRBV10-1; tentatively, D is TRBD2 (6 bases). With 5 bases removed from V and 4 bases from J, the gap between germline ends came to 16 bases. Germline CDR1 and CDR2: WNHNN and SYGVQD (reference sequence). This CDR3 is 15 amino acids long. In nucleotides, the CDR3 is TGCGCCAGCAGTACCGTAGGGACTTCTCCAGATACGCAGTATTTT. Its protein product is CASSTVGTSPDTQYF.

This clone was recorded a few times. The CDR3 spells CASSSQGDNSPLHF. As DNA, the CDR3 is TGTGCCAGCTCATCTCAGGGAGATAATTCACCCCTCCACTTT. The chain couples TRBV18 to TRBJ1-6, with D possibly TRBD1 on 5 matching bases. V lost 5 bases, J lost 5 bases, and 10 bases lay in between. This CDR3 comprises 14 residues. CDR1 is KGHSH, CDR2 LQKENI, per germline.

V and J are TRBV12-3 or TRBV12-4 and TRBJ1-1, with D possibly matching TRBD1 (5 bases). V shed 3 bases and J shed 10 bases, with 15 bases lying between them. The length of the CDR3 is 13 residues. CDR3 coding DNA: TGTGCCAGCAGTTTTGGGGGGTTGGGGGGAGCTTTCTTT. Translation: CASSFGGLGGAFF.

The V call is TRBV7-3, the J call TRBJ2-2; maybe TRBD1 (5 bases). The V gene's germline CDR1 is SGHTA and CDR2 FQGTGA. V lost 10 bases, J lost 6 bases, and 18 bases lay in between. The CDR3 spans 14 residues. CDR3 sequence reads: CATAPQGMAGELFF. For the CDR3, the DNA is TGTGCCACAGCTCCGCAGGGTATGGCCGGGGAGCTGTTTTTT.

The J gene is TRBJ1-2, the V gene TRBV14; the D is unclear. V lost 1 base and J lost 4, with 10 bases in between. The CDR3 runs to 14 residues. In germline, CDR1 is SGHDN, CDR2 FVKESK. CDR3 loop: CASSQVWGSYGYTF. The CDR3 nucleotides are TGTGCCAGCAGCCAAGTTTGGGGATCCTATGGCTACACCTTC.

For this clone: One end of the junction fails to match germline, which may point to a read error. This chain connects TRBV10-2 to TRBJ2-3; D unclear. Germline CDR1 and CDR2: WSHSY and SAAADI. This CDR3 has 11 residues. This chain's CDR3 is CASTEADTQYF. Written as DNA, the CDR3 is TGCGCCAGCACTGAGGCAGATACGCAGTATTTT.

The chain joins TRBV7-3 to TRBJ1-1; D uncertain. This CDR3 contains 13 residues. The germline V gene encodes CDR1 SGHTA and CDR2 FQGTGA. Trimming left V 5 bases short and J 0 bases short, with 7 bases between. CDR3: CASSPSLNTEAFF. CDR3 sequence (DNA): TGTGCCAGCAGCCCGTCACTGAACACTGAAGCTTTCTTT.

The chain carries TRBV24-1 and TRBJ1-1; no firm D call. This CDR3 has 12 amino acids. Per the germline V gene, CDR1 is KGHDR and CDR2 is SFDVKD. V was pared by 0 bases and J by 8 bases, with 6 bases between. The CDR3 coding sequence is TGTGCCACCAGTGATTTGCTCGGAGAAGCTTTCTTT. It encodes CATSDLLGEAFF.

This clone was found a few times. J is TRBJ2-7 and V is TRBV4-3; 11 nucleotides agree with TRBD2. Germline V gives CDR1 LGHNA, CDR2 YSLEER. The V gene end was trimmed by 1 base and the J gene end by 3 bases; junction bases not matched to a gene: 8. The CDR3 extends over 17 amino acids. CDR3 residues: CASSQVELAGAYYEQYV. The CDR3 DNA follows: TGCGCCAGCAGCCAAGTAGAACTAGCGGGGGCCTACTACGAGCAGTACGTC.

The J gene is TRBJ1-3, the V gene TRBV5-1, with D uncertain. Trimming took off 4 bases at V and 2 bases at J, with 13 bases between the two ends. CDR1 and CDR2 (germline): SGHRS, YFSETQ. The CDR3 totals 15 residues. In DNA form, the CDR3 reads TGCGCCAGCAGCCAGACCCAGGCTGCTGGAAACACCATATATTTT. It yields the protein CASSQTQAAGNTIYF.

In DNA form, the CDR3 reads TGTGCCAGCAGCTTCGACGCTTTGAACACTGAAGCTTTCTTT. It encodes CASSFDALNTEAFF. The chain joins TRBV7-9 to TRBJ1-1; D is uncertain. Germline CDR1 SEHNR, CDR2 FQNEAQ (reference sequence). The length of the CDR3 is 14 residues. V lost 3 bases and J 0 bases, leaving 8 bases between the germline ends. Filled out from reference TRBV7-9 and TRBJ1-1, the complete variable domain reads DTGVSQNPRHKITKRGQNVTFRCDPISEHNRLYWYRQTLGQGPEFLTYFQNEAQLEKSRLLSDRFSAERPKGSFSTLEIQRTEQGDSAMYLCASSFDALNTEAFFGQGTRLTVV.

J is TRBJ1-3 and V is TRBV5-1; D gene uncertain. The CDR3 extends over 14 amino acids. The ends were cut back, 0 bases at V and 9 bases at J, with 13 bases in the middle. Germline V gene data show CDR1 as SGHRS and CDR2 as YFSETQ. The CDR3 is CASSLDKPAGTIYF. The CDR3, as DNA: TGCGCCAGCAGCTTGGACAAGCCCGCAGGCACCATATATTTT.

The genes are TRBV27 and TRBJ2-7; D is unclear. The CDR3 has 10 amino acids. Germline loops: CDR1 MNHEY, CDR2 SMNVEV (reference sequence). CDR3 DNA: TGTGCCTGTAAGGGTGGGCAGAAAGACGTC. The encoded protein is CACKGGQKDV.

This rearrangement joins TRBV1 to TRBJ2-7; no check of the table's D call, TRBD2, against the DNA was made. TRBV1 is recorded as a pseudogene. This CDR3 spans 14 amino acids. CDR3 DNA sequence: TGCACCAGCAGCACAGCGGGCCCTCTACTCGAGCAGTACGTC. Translated: CTSSTAGPLLEQYV.

The rearrangement joins TRBV2 to TRBJ1-1; maybe TRBD1 (5 bases). The CDR3 extends over 14 amino acids. The germline gives CDR1 SNHLY, CDR2 FYNNEI. V was trimmed by 3 bases and J by 5 bases, leaving 13 bases between them. CDR3 bases: TGTGCCAGCAGTGAGGAGGCCGGGGGAACTGAAGCTTTCTTT. Residues: CASSEEAGGTEAFF.

This chain joins TRBV5-4 and TRBJ2-4; D is possibly TRBD2 (5 bases). With 0 bases removed from V and 10 bases from J, the gap between germline ends came to 11 bases. Germline values: CDR1 SGHNT, CDR2 YYREEE (reference sequence). The CDR3 contains 13 residues. The CDR3 region is CASSLGPEGIQYF. The CDR3 DNA reads TGTGCCAGCAGCTTGGGTCCCGAGGGAATTCAGTACTTC.

V and J are TRBV25-1 and TRBJ1-2, with 9 bases fitting TRBD1. Per germline, CDR1 MGHDK and CDR2 SYGVNS. The junction had 5 bases not matched to a gene; V was cut back by 5 bases and J by 1 base. The CDR3 runs to 15 residues. The CDR3 spells CASSLQGADNYGYTF. The DNA of the CDR3 is TGTGCCAGCAGTCTACAGGGGGCCGATAACTATGGCTACACCTTC.

The J gene is TRBJ2-2, the V gene TRBV2; 9 nucleotides agree with TRBD1. Trimming took 0 bases from V and 5 from J; bases not matched to a gene: 4. Germline CDR1 reads SNHLY; CDR2 reads FYNNEI. The CDR3 totals 16 residues. This CDR3 is CASSEAGQGWTGELFF. The CDR3 bases are TGTGCCAGCAGTGAAGCGGGACAGGGTTGGACCGGGGAGCTGTTTTTT.

This clone appeared a few times. This chain connects TRBV2 to TRBJ1-5, with 8 bases aligning to TRBD1. The ends lost 8 bases at V and 7 bases at J; junction bases unmatched: 7. Germline loops: CDR1 SNHLY, CDR2 FYNNEI. The CDR3 consists of 13 residues. DNA of the CDR3: TGTGCCAGCGATGACAGGGGAGGACAGCCCCAGCATTTT. As protein: CASDDRGGQPQHF.

The V and J genes are TRBV5-1 and TRBJ1-1; a possible D gene is TRBD1 (5 bases). The germline CDR1 and CDR2 sequences are SGHRS and YFSETQ. The CDR3 totals 14 residues. With 3 bases removed from V and 3 bases from J, the gap between germline ends came to 12 bases. CDR3 DNA: TGCGCCAGCAGCTCAAGGGGTTCTGACACTGAAGCTTTCTTT. Amino acid sequence: CASSSRGSDTEAFF.

The gene calls are TRBV12-3 or TRBV12-4 and TRBJ1-5; maybe TRBD1 (5 bases). There are 12 residues in the CDR3. Trimming removed 7 bases from V and 9 bases from J, with 13 bases in between. The CDR3 DNA reads as TGTGCCAGCACCTTGGGGGGGAGGCCCCAGCATTTT. Protein: CASTLGGRPQHF.

The genes are TRBV5-6 and TRBJ2-2; 10 bases fit TRBD1. The CDR3 covers 16 residues. Looked up from germline, CDR1 is SGHDT and CDR2 is YYEEEE. With 4 bases clipped from V and 3 bases from J, the junction kept 6 bases outside the gene matches. As DNA, the CDR3 is TGTGCCAGCAGCCCGTTCGGGACAGGGGACACCGGGGAGCTGTTTTTT. Its translation is CASSPFGTGDTGELFF.

The CDR3 region has the DNA TGTGCCAGCAGCTTGCAACCCGGGATCAATTCACCCCTCCACTTT. This encodes CASSLQPGINSPLHF. The chain joins TRBV7-3 to TRBJ1-6; D unresolved. Germline V gives CDR1 SGHTA, CDR2 FQGTGA. The germline V and J ends were trimmed by 3 bases and 7 bases, with 13 bases remaining between them. The CDR3 runs 15 residues.

The chain is built from TRBV24-1 and TRBJ2-5; 7 bases match TRBD1. The CDR3 covers 15 residues. Germline lookup yields CDR1 KGHDR and CDR2 SFDVKD. V lost 3 bases, J lost 4 bases, and 7 bases stayed unmatched. This CDR3 reads CATSDAQGDGETQYF. The CDR3 nucleotides are TGTGCCACCAGTGATGCCCAGGGGGACGGAGAGACCCAGTACTTC.

This chain links TRBV18 with TRBJ1-1; TRBD1 might be the D (6 bases). Trimming took off 0 bases at V and 5 bases at J, with 10 bases between the two ends. Germline CDR1 and CDR2: KGHSH and LQKENI. The CDR3 runs to 14 residues. CDR3 in DNA: TGTGCCAGCTCACCACCGACAGGCGTAACTGAAGCTTTCTTT. It yields the protein CASSPPTGVTEAFF.

The chain has TRBV9 and TRBJ1-5; 11 bases line up with TRBD1. Trimming took 4 bases from V and 6 from J; bases not matched to a gene: 6. Germline CDR1 and CDR2: SGDLS and YYNGEE. This CDR3 comprises 15 residues. The CDR3 region is CASSRDRGVGQPQHF. CDR3 bases: TGTGCCAGCAGCAGGGACAGGGGGGTTGGTCAGCCCCAGCATTTT.

The gene calls are TRBV19 and TRBJ1-5, with D unresolved. Germline-derived CDR1 and CDR2 are LNHDA and SQIVND (reference sequence). V lost 1 base and J lost 2, with 9 bases in between. The CDR3 is 15 amino acids. The CDR3 reads CASSIAGLGNQPQHF. CDR3 coding DNA: TGTGCCAGTAGTATAGCGGGGTTGGGCAATCAGCCCCAGCATTTT. Combining the CDR3 with reference TRBV19 and TRBJ1-5 gives the whole variable domain DGGITQSPKYLFRKEGQNVTLSCEQNLNHDAMYWYRQDPGQGLRLIYYSQIVNDFQKGDIAEGYSVSREKKESFPLTVTSAQKNPTAFYLCASSIAGLGNQPQHFGDGTRLSIL.

The chain recombines TRBV11-1 with TRBJ1-2, with unresolved D. CDR3 size: 16 residues. CDR1 and CDR2 (germline): SGHAT, FQDESV (reference sequence). V lost 1 base and J 0 bases, leaving 12 bases between the germline ends. The CDR3 loop is CASSLGPGDSNYGYTF. The CDR3 region has the DNA TGTGCCAGCAGCTTAGGGCCGGGCGACTCTAACTATGGCTACACCTTC.